This T cell receptor (beta chain) was found in a study of blood T cell repertoires in COVID-19. Whole-study context: Donors in the United States, Italy and Spain gave samples during acute or convalescent COVID-19. Sources were T cells, B-cell-depleted T cells, or PBMCs; the material itself was cDNA or gDNA.

In the original analysis: How many nucleated cells were present was estimated from reference gene primer amplification. The repertoire was sequenced with immunoSEQ multiplex PCR; TCRdb's copy has only in-frame clones and lacks some. The V and J calls and clone size are taken from that table; D and trimming were inferred from the DNA. This table holds approximately 15,000 clones, approximately 82% found once. CDR1 is SEHNR and CDR2 is FQNEAQ in the germline V gene (reference sequence). V dropped 5 bases and J dropped 4; count of bases not matched to a gene: 5. The CDR3 consists of 15 residues. This receptor was identified in a woman between 45 and 60 years old with active or convalescent COVID-19. The sequencing input was peripheral blood. This chain joins TRBV7-9 and TRBJ2-2; 9 nucleotides match TRBD2. The CDR3 region is CASSEGLALTGELFF. The CDR3, as DNA: TGTGCCAGCAGCGAGGGACTAGCTCTCACCGGGGAGCTGTTTTTT.